This T cell receptor (beta chain) was identified in a study of CD8+ T cells in alopecia areata. General study points: Researchers report lesional scalp, most notably alopecia totalis/universalis, outstripped normal scalp in clonality.

The ends were cut back, 0 bases at V and 7 bases at J, with 13 bases in the middle. The CDR3 is 14 amino acids. CDR1 and CDR2 from the germline V gene are MGHRA and YSYEKL. With regard to this clone: Its matching antigen is unknown.

Extraction of RNA preceded its reverse transcription into cDNA, which served as the sequencing template. Clones were read by immunoSEQ multiplex PCR, and TCRdb kept only the in-frame ones, dropping some. The table lists around 50,000 clones, over 95% of them singletons. This sequence was found in a human donor with alopecia areata. The sequencing here drew on CD8+ T cells sorted from blood, taken at week 0. V and J are TRBV4-1 and TRBJ2-7; possible D gene TRBD1, 6 bases. CDR3 DNA sequence: TGCGCCAGCAGCCAAGACAGGGGTCTGGGGGAGCAGTACTTC. This sequence encodes CASSQDRGLGEQYF.